These 28 T cell receptor beta chains were sequenced from one sample in a study of graft-versus-host responses after intestinal transplantation. Which antigens these TCRs recognize remains unknown. Profiling relied on immunoSEQ multiplex PCR, and the TCRdb table lists in-frame clones only, not all of them. The sample has 90,000 to 150,000 clones; about 93% are singletons. The sample consisted of unstimulated CD4+ T cells sorted from spleen or lymph node cells, taken before intestinal transplant. The receptors come from a human donor who received an intestinal transplant.

V gene TRBV18 combines with J gene TRBJ2-2, with TRBD2 matching 10 bases. The CDR3 runs to 16 residues. V shed 3 bases and J 6 bases; nucleotides not matched to a gene: 7. CDR1 is KGHSH, CDR2 LQKENI, per germline. CDR3 sequence: CASSPLGAGGPGELFF. For the CDR3, the DNA is TGTGCCAGCTCACCTCTTGGAGCGGGAGGGCCCGGGGAGCTGTTTTTT.

The chain is built from TRBV6-1 and TRBJ2-1, with a weak D call TRBD2 (5 bases). The V gene lost 3 bases and the J gene lost 8 bases, with 17 bases spanning the gap. CDR1 and CDR2 (germline): MNHNS, SASEGT. The CDR3 consists of 15 residues. The CDR3 region has the DNA TGTGCCAGCAGTGAGGGTATACTAGAGTTCTATGAGCAGTTCTTC. Protein sequence: CASSEGILEFYEQFF.

This clone was seen only a few times. The CDR3 protein is CASSQGEGYGYTF. In DNA form, the CDR3 reads TGTGCCAGCAGTCAGGGGGAAGGCTATGGCTACACCTTC. J is TRBJ1-2 and V is TRBV28, with 7 bases aligning to TRBD1. The CDR3 covers 13 residues. Per germline, CDR1 MDHEN and CDR2 SYDVKM. Trimming took 5 bases from V and 4 from J; bases not matched to a gene: 4.

The chain employs TRBV14 and TRBJ1-4; D might be TRBD1 (6 bases). V lost 1 base, J lost 12 bases, and 12 bases lay in between. This CDR3 is built from 13 residues. Germline CDR1 reads SGHDN; CDR2 reads FVKESK. Here the CDR3 DNA reads TGTGCCAGCAGCCAAGCGAGGGGGAGGGAACTGTTTTTT. Translating it yields CASSQARGRELFF.

CDR3 DNA: TGTGCCAGCAGCTTAGGGACTGAAGCTTTCTTT. This translates into CASSLGTEAFF. J is TRBJ1-1 and V is TRBV11-2; no clear D gene. V was clipped by 1 base and J by 5 bases, with 2 bases between them. The CDR3 consists of 11 residues. CDR1 is SGHAT and CDR2 is FQNNGV in the germline V gene.

This clone was seen only once. Compared with germline, one end of the junction differs, possibly owing to a read error. J is TRBJ1-4 and V is TRBV5-1; a possible D gene is TRBD1 (5 bases). The CDR3 consists of 18 residues. CDR1 is SGHRS, CDR2 YFSETQ, per germline. In DNA, the CDR3 is TGCGCCAACAGCTTGGGGCGCGGGGGACTAGCAACTAATGAAAAACTGTTTTTT. Translated, it gives CANSLGRGGLATNEKLFF.

On this clone itself: The junction differs from germline at one of its ends, possibly a read error. The V call is TRBV5-4, the J call TRBJ2-6, with D perhaps matching TRBD1 or TRBD2 (5 bases each). The CDR3 is made up of 12 amino acids. Germline CDR1 is SGHNT and CDR2 is YYREEE (reference sequence). This CDR3 is CASSLSGTALSF. The CDR3, as DNA: TGTGCCAGCAGCTTATCCGGGACCGCCTTGAGTTTC.

This clone was found once. This sequence joins TRBV28 and TRBJ2-7; D tentatively reads TRBD1 or TRBD2 (6 bases each). From germline, CDR1 is MDHEN and CDR2 SYDVKM. V lost 4 bases to trimming and J lost 4 bases, with 20 bases between them. The CDR3 totals 16 residues. In nucleotides, the CDR3 is TGTGCCAGCAGTTCCAACCCTACAGGGAGGTGGTACGAGCAGTACTTC. This translates into CASSSNPTGRWYEQYF.

The rearrangement joins TRBV18 to TRBJ1-1; D not certain. Trimming took 0 bases from V and 0 from J, leaving 11 bases between them. The CDR3 covers 16 residues. The V gene's germline CDR1 is KGHSH and CDR2 LQKENI. The CDR3 loop is CASSPPTRVMNTEAFF. The CDR3 nucleotides are TGTGCCAGCTCACCACCTACACGAGTGATGAACACTGAAGCTTTCTTT.

This chain joins TRBV29-1 and TRBJ1-2; TRBD1 aligns across 10 bases. Per germline, CDR1 SQVTM and CDR2 ANQGSEA. CDR3 size: 13 residues. The junction had 5 bases not matched to a gene; V was cut back by 4 bases and J by 6 bases. CDR3 sequence (DNA): TGCAGCGTTGGAGGGACAGGGGTAAATGGCTACACCTTC. Translated, it gives CSVGGTGVNGYTF.

The V and J genes are TRBV29-1 and TRBJ2-7; TRBD1 agrees at 10 bases. The length of the CDR3 is 13 residues. The V and J ends lost 6 bases and 4 bases, in that order; junction bases with no gene match: 6. CDR1 and CDR2 (germline): SQVTM, ANQGSEA. CDR3 sequence: CSVREGQGYEQYF. CDR3 DNA: TGCAGCGTCCGAGAGGGACAGGGGTACGAGCAGTACTTC.

J is TRBJ1-2 and V is TRBV27; D is uncertain. Trimming removed 6 bases from V and 6 bases from J, with 17 bases in between. The CDR3 spans 14 residues. Germline values: CDR1 MNHEY, CDR2 SMNVEV (reference sequence). Here the CDR3 DNA reads TGTGCCAGCAGCCCCAACGGAGGACTTAATGGCTACACCTTC. Its protein product is CASSPNGGLNGYTF.

The V call is TRBV6-5, the J call TRBJ2-4; weak D call: TRBD1 (5 bases). Germline V gene sequence: CDR1 MNHEY, CDR2 SVGAGI. The CDR3 has 16 amino acids. With 2 bases removed from V and 0 bases from J, the gap between germline ends came to 11 bases. CDR3 region: CASSYAGSLAKNIQYF. The CDR3 region has the DNA TGTGCCAGCAGTTACGCAGGGTCCCTAGCCAAAAACATTCAGTACTTC.

The genes are TRBV5-6 and TRBJ1-2; D uncertain. The V and J ends lost 4 bases and 2 bases respectively, with 6 bases between them. CDR1 is SGHDT and CDR2 is YYEEEE in the germline V gene. The CDR3 is made up of 12 amino acids. This CDR3 reads CASSRENYGYTF. The DNA for the CDR3 is TGTGCCAGCAGCCGGGAGAACTATGGCTACACCTTC.

The chain uses TRBV5-1 and TRBJ2-1; D gene unclear. The CDR3 totals 15 residues. Germline assignment: CDR1 SGHRS and CDR2 YFSETQ. Trimming left V 6 bases short and J 1 base short, with 14 bases between. The CDR3 loop reads CASTNGDESYNEQFF. The DNA of the CDR3 is TGCGCCAGCACTAACGGAGACGAATCCTACAATGAGCAGTTCTTC.

The CDR3: CAWSVRDGTYEQYF. The CDR3 nucleotides are TGTGCCTGGAGTGTTCGGGACGGGACCTACGAGCAGTACTTC. This rearrangement joins TRBV30 to TRBJ2-7, with D possibly being TRBD1 or TRBD2 (5 bases each). The V gene lost 0 bases and the J gene lost 2 bases, with 11 bases spanning the gap. The V gene's germline CDR1 is GTSNPN and CDR2 SVGIG (reference sequence). CDR3 size: 14 residues.

This clone was counted a single time. This chain joins TRBV14 and TRBJ2-3; TRBD2 aligns across 7 bases. The junction had 10 bases not matched to a gene; V was cut back by 4 bases and J by 3 bases. The CDR3 runs 16 residues. The V gene's germline CDR1 is SGHDN and CDR2 FVKESK. The DNA for the CDR3 is TGTGCCAGCAGCCCCCAAACGGGACTACTGACAGATACGCAGTATTTT. It translates to CASSPQTGLLTDTQYF. Supplemented by reference TRBV14 and TRBJ2-3, the full variable domain reads EAGVTQFPSHSVIEKGQTVTLRCDPISGHDNLYWYRRVMGKEIKFLLHFVKESKQDESGMPNNRFLAERTGGTYSTLKVQPAELEDSGVYFCASSPQTGLLTDTQYFGPGTRLTVL.

The rearrangement links TRBV5-1 to TRBJ2-5; 15 bases map to TRBD2. V dropped 0 bases and J dropped 10; count of bases not matched to a gene: 7. The CDR3 consists of 16 residues. Germline V gene lookup returns CDR1 SGHRS and CDR2 YFSETQ. CDR3 in DNA: TGCGCCAGCAGCTTGGGGACTAGCGGGAGGGCCGGAAACCAGTACTTC. Encoded protein: CASSLGTSGRAGNQYF.

This rearrangement joins TRBV27 to TRBJ2-7, with 12 bases fitting TRBD1. The V gene end was trimmed by 8 bases and the J gene end by 4 bases; junction bases not matched to a gene: 9. Germline assignment: CDR1 MNHEY and CDR2 SMNVEV (reference sequence). This CDR3 comprises 15 residues. The CDR3 here is CASQQRDRGLYEQYF. CDR3 DNA sequence: TGTGCCAGCCAACAACGGGACAGGGGGCTTTACGAGCAGTACTTC.

This chain joins TRBV9 and TRBJ2-1, with TRBD2 identical over 9 bases. From germline, CDR1 is SGDLS and CDR2 YYNGEE. The CDR3 sequence is 15 residues long. Trimming took 4 bases from V and 4 from J; bases not matched to a gene: 6. CDR3 nucleotides: TGTGCCAGCAGCTCGGGGACTAGCATGTACAATGAGCAGTTCTTC. This gives the protein CASSSGTSMYNEQFF.

About this clone: In the same sample, other DNA sequences code for this CDR3. V and J are TRBV7-8 and TRBJ1-5; 7 bases fit TRBD1. CDR1 is SGHVS and CDR2 is FQNEAQ in the germline V gene. J gave up 1 base and V 5 bases, and 5 bases lay outside the gene matches. The CDR3 sequence is 15 residues long. In DNA form, the CDR3 reads TGTGCCAGCAGCAATGGGGACAGCAGCAATCAGCCCCAGCATTTT. Its translation: CASSNGDSSNQPQHF.

This clone was seen a few times. This chain links TRBV6-1 with TRBJ1-4, with D tentatively TRBD1 (5 bases). V shed 7 bases and J shed 7 bases, with 13 bases lying between them. Germline lookup yields CDR1 MNHNS and CDR2 SASEGT. The CDR3 extends over 13 amino acids. The CDR3 loop reads CASNIQGAEKLFF. CDR3 DNA sequence: TGTGCCAGCAACATCCAGGGAGCTGAAAAACTGTTTTTT.

This chain uses TRBV28 with TRBJ1-2; TRBD1 is a possible D gene (6 bases). This CDR3 is built from 14 residues. Germline CDR1 reads MDHEN; CDR2 reads SYDVKM. The V gene lost 7 bases and the J gene lost 4 bases, with 16 bases spanning the gap. Written as DNA, the CDR3 is TGTGCCAGCAACGGGGGGGCTCGTTTCTATGGCTACACCTTC. Translating gives CASNGGARFYGYTF.

The chain recombines TRBV5-1 with TRBJ2-5; 8 positions match TRBD1. J was trimmed by 2 bases and V by 4 bases; bases with no gene match: 4. Germline V gene sequence: CDR1 SGHRS, CDR2 YFSETQ. CDR3 length: 14 residues. The CDR3 coding sequence is TGCGCCAGCAGCGGACGGACAGGGCAAGAGACCCAGTACTTC. Translation: CASSGRTGQETQYF.

V gene TRBV5-1 combines with J gene TRBJ2-3, with D perhaps matching TRBD1 (5 bases). CDR1 is SGHRS, CDR2 YFSETQ, per germline. V lost 1 base and J 0 bases, leaving 15 bases between the germline ends. This CDR3 has 17 residues. The CDR3 spells CASSLYPQGQSTDTQYF. The CDR3 bases are TGCGCCAGCAGCTTGTACCCTCAGGGCCAAAGCACAGATACGCAGTATTTT.

This chain joins TRBV6-5 and TRBJ1-6; D is uncertain. The V end was cut by 7 bases, the J end by 3 bases, with 4 bases between. The CDR3 spans 12 residues. CDR1 MNHEY and CDR2 SVGAGI come from the germline V gene. The DNA of the CDR3 is TGTGCCAGCACCGACTATAATTCACCCCTCCACTTT. Its protein is CASTDYNSPLHF.

The gene calls are TRBV5-1 and TRBJ2-1; TRBD2 matches at 12 bases. The CDR3 has 15 amino acids. The J segment lost 7 bases and the V segment lost 0 bases, leaving 2 bases of the junction unmatched. Germline loops: CDR1 SGHRS, CDR2 YFSETQ. CDR3: CASSLGLAGENEQFF. In nucleotides, the CDR3 is TGCGCCAGCAGCTTGGGACTAGCGGGAGAAAATGAGCAGTTCTTC.

The CDR3 sequence is CASTWADTYNEQFF. The DNA for the CDR3 is TGTGCCAGCACTTGGGCTGATACTTACAATGAGCAGTTCTTC. The V gene is TRBV28, the J gene TRBJ2-1, with D unresolved. CDR3 length equals 14 residues. CDR1 and CDR2 from the germline V gene are MDHEN and SYDVKM. Trimming took off 7 bases at V and 4 bases at J, with 14 bases between the two ends.